This passage covers 2 T cell receptor beta chains from one sample sequenced in a study of CD8 T cells in Susac syndrome. Reverse transcription of roughly 0.45 to 1 ug RNA used random hexamers. TCRdb reprocessed the immunoSEQ multiplex PCR reads with MiXCR, giving one entry per CDR3 protein. The sample comprises 170,000 or so distinct CDR3 sequences, about 95% of which are singletons, and less than 0.2% rests with the top ten. Sequencing used CD8+ T cells from PBMCs. These receptors were collected from a human donor with multiple sclerosis.

V usage is TRBV10-3 and J usage is TRBJ2-3; TRBD1 matches 9 bases. The germline gives CDR1 ENHRY, CDR2 SYGVKD. This CDR3 is built from 15 residues. The V segment lost 6 bases and the J segment 4 bases; nucleotides outside the gene matches: 8. CDR3 in amino acids: CAISSQGAYADTQYF. The CDR3, as DNA: TGTGCCATCAGCTCACAGGGGGCTTACGCAGATACGCAGTATTTT.

This sequence joins TRBV7-9 and TRBJ2-7; D remains unclear. The CDR3 sequence is 13 residues long. Trimming took off 1 base at V and 7 bases at J, with 11 bases between the two ends. The germline V gene encodes CDR1 SEHNR and CDR2 FQNEAQ (reference sequence). CDR3 in amino acids: CASSLVNGREQYF. CDR3 nucleotides: TGTGCCAGCAGCTTAGTAAATGGACGAGAGCAGTACTTC.